This T cell receptor beta chain was observed in a study of control samples from healthy donors and cancer patients. Sequencing used immunoSEQ multiplex PCR; TCRdb keeps in-frame clones, though not all of them. The table includes approximately 150,000 clones, 70% to 90% detected once. V was cut by 2 bases and J by 2 bases, with 6 bases left in between. This CDR3 is 13 amino acids long. Sequencing input: blood. This TCR came from a man younger than 35 in good health. This rearrangement joins TRBV23-1 to TRBJ1-1; the D is unclear. TRBV23-1 is annotated as an ORF whose role is uncertain. The CDR3 DNA is TGCGCCAGCAGTCAAGATGGCAACACTGAAGCTTTCTTT. It encodes CASSQDGNTEAFF.